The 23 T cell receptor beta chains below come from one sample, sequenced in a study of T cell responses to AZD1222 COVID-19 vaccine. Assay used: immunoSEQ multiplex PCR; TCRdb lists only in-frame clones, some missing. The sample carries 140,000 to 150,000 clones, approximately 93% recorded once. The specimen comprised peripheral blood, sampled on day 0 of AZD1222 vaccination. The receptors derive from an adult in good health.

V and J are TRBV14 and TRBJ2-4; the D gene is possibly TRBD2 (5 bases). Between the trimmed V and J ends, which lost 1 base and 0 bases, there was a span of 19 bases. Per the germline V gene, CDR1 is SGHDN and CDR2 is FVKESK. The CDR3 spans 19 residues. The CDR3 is CASSQGTRGSHPAKNIQYF. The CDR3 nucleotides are TGTGCCAGCAGCCAAGGTACACGAGGGTCCCATCCAGCCAAAAACATTCAGTACTTC.

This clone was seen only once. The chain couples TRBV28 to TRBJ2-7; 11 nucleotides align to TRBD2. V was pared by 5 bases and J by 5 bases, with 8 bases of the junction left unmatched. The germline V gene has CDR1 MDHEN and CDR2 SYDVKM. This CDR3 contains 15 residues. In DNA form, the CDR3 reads TGTGCCAGCAGTCCTCTTAGCGGGAGGGCCCACGAGCAGTACTTC. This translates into CASSPLSGRAHEQYF.

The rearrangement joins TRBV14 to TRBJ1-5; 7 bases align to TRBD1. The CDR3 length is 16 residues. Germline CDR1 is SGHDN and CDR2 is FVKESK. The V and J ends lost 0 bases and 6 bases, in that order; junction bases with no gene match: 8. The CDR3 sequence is CASSQDHRGSGQPQHF. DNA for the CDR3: TGTGCCAGCAGCCAAGATCACAGGGGATCCGGTCAGCCCCAGCATTTT.

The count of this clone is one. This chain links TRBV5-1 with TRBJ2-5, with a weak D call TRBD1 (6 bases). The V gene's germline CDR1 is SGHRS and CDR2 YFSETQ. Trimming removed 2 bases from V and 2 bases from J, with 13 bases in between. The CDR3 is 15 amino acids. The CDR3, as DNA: TGCGCCAGCAGCTTACTACAGGGCAGACAAGAGACCCAGTACTTC. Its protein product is CASSLLQGRQETQYF.

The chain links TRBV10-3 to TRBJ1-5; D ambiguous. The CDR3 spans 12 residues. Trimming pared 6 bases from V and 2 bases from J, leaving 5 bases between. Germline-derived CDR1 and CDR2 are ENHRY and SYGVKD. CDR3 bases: TGTGCCATCAGCGCGGGCAATCAGCCCCAGCATTTT. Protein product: CAISAGNQPQHF.

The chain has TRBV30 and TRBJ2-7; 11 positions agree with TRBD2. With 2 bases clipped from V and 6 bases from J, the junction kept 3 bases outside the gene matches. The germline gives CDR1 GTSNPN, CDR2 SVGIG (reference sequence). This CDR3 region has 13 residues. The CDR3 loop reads CAWSPTSGSEQYF. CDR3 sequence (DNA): TGTGCCTGGAGTCCAACTAGCGGGAGCGAGCAGTACTTC.

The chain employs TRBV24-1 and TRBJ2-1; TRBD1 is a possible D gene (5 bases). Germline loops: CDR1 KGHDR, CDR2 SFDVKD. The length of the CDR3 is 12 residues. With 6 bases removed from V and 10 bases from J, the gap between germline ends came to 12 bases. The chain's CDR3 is CATSHPGKEQFF. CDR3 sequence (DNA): TGTGCCACCAGTCATCCAGGGAAGGAGCAGTTCTTC.

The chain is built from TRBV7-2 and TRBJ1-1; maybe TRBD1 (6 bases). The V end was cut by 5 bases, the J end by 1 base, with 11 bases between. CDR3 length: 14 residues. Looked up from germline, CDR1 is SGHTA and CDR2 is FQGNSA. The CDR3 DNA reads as TGTGCCAGCAGCCCCCAGACAGGGAACACTGAAGCTTTCTTT. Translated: CASSPQTGNTEAFF.

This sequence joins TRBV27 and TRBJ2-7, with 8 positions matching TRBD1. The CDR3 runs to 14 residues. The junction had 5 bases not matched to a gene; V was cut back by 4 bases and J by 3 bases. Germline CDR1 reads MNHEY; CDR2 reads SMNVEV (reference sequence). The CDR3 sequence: CASSSRQGIYEQYF. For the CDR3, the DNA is TGTGCCAGCAGTTCTCGACAGGGGATCTACGAGCAGTACTTC.

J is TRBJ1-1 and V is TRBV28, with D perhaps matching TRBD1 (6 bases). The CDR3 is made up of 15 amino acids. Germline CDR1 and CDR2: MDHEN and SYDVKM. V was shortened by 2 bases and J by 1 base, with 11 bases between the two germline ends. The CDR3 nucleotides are TGTGCCAGCAGTTTAGATGCAGGGGAGAACACTGAAGCTTTCTTT. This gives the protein CASSLDAGENTEAFF.

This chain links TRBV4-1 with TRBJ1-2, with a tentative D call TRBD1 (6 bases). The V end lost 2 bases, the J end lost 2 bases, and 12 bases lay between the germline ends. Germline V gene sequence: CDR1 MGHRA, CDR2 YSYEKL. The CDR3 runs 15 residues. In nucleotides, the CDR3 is TGCGCCAGCAGCCAACCAGGCGACAGGAACTATGGCTACACCTTC. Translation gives CASSQPGDRNYGYTF.

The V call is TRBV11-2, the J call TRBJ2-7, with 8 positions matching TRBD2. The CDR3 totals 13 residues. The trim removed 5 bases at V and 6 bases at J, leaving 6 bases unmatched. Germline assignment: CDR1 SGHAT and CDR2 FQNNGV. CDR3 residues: CASSPSGSPEQYF. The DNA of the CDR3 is TGTGCCAGCAGCCCCAGCGGGAGTCCCGAGCAGTACTTC.

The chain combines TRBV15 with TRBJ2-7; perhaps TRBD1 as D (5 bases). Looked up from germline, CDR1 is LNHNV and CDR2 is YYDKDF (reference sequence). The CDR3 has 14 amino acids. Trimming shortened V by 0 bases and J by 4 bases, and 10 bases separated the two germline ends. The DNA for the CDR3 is TGTGCCACCAGCAGAGAGGGGCCTGGGTACGAGCAGTACTTC. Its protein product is CATSREGPGYEQYF.

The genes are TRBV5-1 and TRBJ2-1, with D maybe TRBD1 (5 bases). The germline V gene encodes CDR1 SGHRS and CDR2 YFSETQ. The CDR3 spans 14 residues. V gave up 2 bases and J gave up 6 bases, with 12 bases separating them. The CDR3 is CASSFGDSSNEQFF. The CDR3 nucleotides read TGCGCCAGCAGCTTTGGAGACAGCTCCAATGAGCAGTTCTTC.

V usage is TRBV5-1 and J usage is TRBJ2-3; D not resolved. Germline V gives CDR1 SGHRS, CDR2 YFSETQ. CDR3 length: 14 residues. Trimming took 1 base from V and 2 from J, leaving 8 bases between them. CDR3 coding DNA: TGCGCCAGCAGCTTGACACCTAACACAGATACGCAGTATTTT. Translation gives CASSLTPNTDTQYF. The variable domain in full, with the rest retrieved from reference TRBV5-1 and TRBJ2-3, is KAGVTQTPRYLIKTRGQQVTLSCSPISGHRSVSWYQQTPGQGLQFLFEYFSETQRNKGNFPGRFSGRQFSNSRSEMNVSTLELGDSALYLCASSLTPNTDTQYFGPGTRLTVL.

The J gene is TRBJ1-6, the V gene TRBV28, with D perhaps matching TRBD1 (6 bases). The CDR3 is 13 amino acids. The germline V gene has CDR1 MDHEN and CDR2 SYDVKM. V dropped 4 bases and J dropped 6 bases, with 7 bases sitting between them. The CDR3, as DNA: TGTGCCAGCAGTTCCAGGGGTAATTCACCCCTCCACTTT. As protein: CASSSRGNSPLHF.

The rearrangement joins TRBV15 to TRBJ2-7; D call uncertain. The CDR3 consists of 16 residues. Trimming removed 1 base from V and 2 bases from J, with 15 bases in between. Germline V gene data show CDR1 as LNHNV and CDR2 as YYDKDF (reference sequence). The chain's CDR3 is CATSRGLPTSTYEQYF. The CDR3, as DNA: TGTGCCACCAGCAGAGGCCTCCCGACCTCTACCTACGAGCAGTACTTC.

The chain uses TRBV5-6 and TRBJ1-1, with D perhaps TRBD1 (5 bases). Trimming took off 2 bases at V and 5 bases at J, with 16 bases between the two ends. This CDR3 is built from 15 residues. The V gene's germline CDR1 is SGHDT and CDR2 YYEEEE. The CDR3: CASSFRAGGETEAFF. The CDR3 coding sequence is TGTGCCAGCAGCTTCCGAGCCGGGGGTGAGACTGAAGCTTTCTTT.

This CDR3 is CASSLTGASPLHF. The CDR3 DNA follows: TGTGCCAGCAGTTTAACAGGGGCCTCACCCCTCCACTTT. The chain joins TRBV28 to TRBJ1-6; 7 positions match TRBD1. The CDR3 runs 13 residues. Unmatched junction bases numbered 2, after V lost 2 bases and J lost 10 bases. Germline V lookup: CDR1 MDHEN, CDR2 SYDVKM.

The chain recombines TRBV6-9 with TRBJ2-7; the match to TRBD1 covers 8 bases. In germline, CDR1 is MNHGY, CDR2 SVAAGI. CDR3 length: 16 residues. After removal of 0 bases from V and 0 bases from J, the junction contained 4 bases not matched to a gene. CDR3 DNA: TGTGCCAGCAGTTATTCTCCAGGGGGCATCTCCTACGAGCAGTACTTC. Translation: CASSYSPGGISYEQYF.

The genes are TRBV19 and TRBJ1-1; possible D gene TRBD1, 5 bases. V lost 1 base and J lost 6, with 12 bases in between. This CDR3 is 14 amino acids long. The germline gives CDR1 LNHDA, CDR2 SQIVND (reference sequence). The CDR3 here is CASSIVSPRAEAFF. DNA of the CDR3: TGTGCCAGTAGTATAGTTTCCCCCAGGGCTGAAGCTTTCTTT.

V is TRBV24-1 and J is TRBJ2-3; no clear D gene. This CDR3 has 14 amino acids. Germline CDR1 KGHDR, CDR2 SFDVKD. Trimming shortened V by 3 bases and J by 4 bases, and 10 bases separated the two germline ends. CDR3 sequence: CATSDTVYSDTQYF. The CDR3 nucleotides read TGTGCCACCAGTGATACCGTCTATTCAGATACGCAGTATTTT.

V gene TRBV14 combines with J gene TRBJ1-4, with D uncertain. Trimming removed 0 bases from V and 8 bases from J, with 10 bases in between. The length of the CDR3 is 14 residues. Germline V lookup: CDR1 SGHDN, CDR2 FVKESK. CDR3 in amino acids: CASSQEVRAEKLFF. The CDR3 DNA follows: TGTGCCAGCAGCCAAGAAGTAAGGGCAGAAAAACTGTTTTTT.